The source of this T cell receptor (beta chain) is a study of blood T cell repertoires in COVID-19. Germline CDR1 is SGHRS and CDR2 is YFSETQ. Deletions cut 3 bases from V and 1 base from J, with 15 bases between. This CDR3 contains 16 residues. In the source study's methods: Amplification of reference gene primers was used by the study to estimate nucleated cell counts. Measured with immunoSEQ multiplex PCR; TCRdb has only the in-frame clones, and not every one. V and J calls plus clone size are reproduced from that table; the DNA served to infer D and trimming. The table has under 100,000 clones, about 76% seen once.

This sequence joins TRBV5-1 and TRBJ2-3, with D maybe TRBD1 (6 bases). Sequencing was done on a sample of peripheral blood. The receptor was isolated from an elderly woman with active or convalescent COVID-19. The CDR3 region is CASSSQGLKGTDTQYF. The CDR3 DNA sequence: TGCGCCAGCAGCTCCCAGGGGCTTAAGGGCACAGATACGCAGTATTTT.